What follows describes a single T cell receptor (beta chain). The antigen remains undetermined. TCR beta libraries were built with iRepertoire HTBI primers and Arm-PCR of CDR3 regions. TCRdb used MiXCR to reprocess the multiplex PCR reads, holding one entry per CDR3 protein. The profile covers about 450,000 distinct CDR3 sequences, with about a quarter appearing a single time and over 25% taken by the ten largest. This specimen comes from a study of regulatory T cells in long-lasting Graves disease. Study-wide points: The study found persistent patients shared more public clonotypes (over 2,500) than new patients (966). Relative to newly diagnosed Graves' patients, persistent ones had lower TCR diversity. Having few samples may have compromised the accuracy.

Specified time point: persistent/refractory GD, antithyroid drugs over 5 years with positive TRAb. From RNA extracted from PBMCs, the TCR library was made. CDR3 length: 13 amino acids. The junction had 2 bases not matched to a gene; V was cut back by 1 base and J by 4 bases. Germline CDR1 reads GTSNPN; CDR2 reads SVGIG (reference sequence). The chain links TRBV30 to TRBJ1-1, with 8 bases that match TRBD1. The receptor comes from a female donor with Graves disease. The material sequenced was peripheral blood mononuclear cells (PBMCs), taken when the disease was refractory, from a patient treated with antithyroid drugs. CDR3 sequence (DNA): TGTGCCTGGAGTGGAACAGGGGGCACTGAAGCTTTCTTT. It yields the protein CAWSGTGGTEAFF.